The rows below give T cell receptor beta chains drawn from one sample of a study of T cells in Graves' hyperthyroidism and ophthalmopathy. TCRdb used MiXCR to reprocess the multiplex PCR reads, holding one entry per CDR3 protein. The sample has a few hundred thousand distinct CDR3 sequences; roughly 15% are singletons. The specimen sequenced was blood. Every receptor here comes from a woman in her late teens or twenties with Graves' hyperthyroidism. CDR3s include the opening cysteine and the closing phenylalanine or tryptophan. A D gene is named only where the DNA matches it firmly. Only some rows state a clone size, as once, few, many or a class for expanded clones.

CDR3nt,CDR3aa,v_gene,d_gene,abundance,j_gene
TGTGCTAGTGGTTTGGTGGATGACGAGCAGTACTTC,CASGLVDDEQYF,TRBV12-5,NA,many,TRBJ2-7
TGTGCCAGCAGTTTTGGCTTCTCCTACGAGCAGTACTTC,CASSFGFSYEQYF,TRBV27,NA,many,TRBJ2-7
TGTGCCAGCAGCTTAGATTTGGCGGGAAGGGGATACGAGCAGTACTTC,CASSLDLAGRGYEQYF,TRBV11-2,NA,many,TRBJ2-7
TGTGCCAGCAGTGGAAGCGGGGGCGTAGGCTATGGCTACACCTTC,CASSGSGGVGYGYTF,TRBV2,NA,many,TRBJ1-2
TGCGCCAGCAGCATTGAGCGGGAGGGCCCTTACAATGAGCAGTTCTTC,CASSIEREGPYNEQFF,TRBV5-1,TRBD2,few,TRBJ2-1
TGTGCCAGCAGGCCAATGAACACCGGGGAGCTGTTTTTT,CASRPMNTGELFF,TRBV28,NA,many,TRBJ2-2
TGTGCCAGCAGCTTAAGCTCGGACAGCACAGATACGCAGTATTTT,CASSLSSDSTDTQYF,TRBV7-2,NA,many,TRBJ2-3
TGTGCCAGCAGTATACAGGGGGGAGGCACTGAAACTTTCTTT,CASSIQGGGTETFF,TRBV27,TRBD1,few,TRBJ1-1
TGTGCCAGCAGTTTAAGGGGCGCGGACTACCTTGAAGCTTTCTTT,CASSLRGADYLEAFF,TRBV6-1,NA,many,TRBJ1-1
TGTGCCAGCTCACCACCGCCACCACAAGAGACCCAGTACTTC,CASSPPPPQETQYF,TRBV18,NA,many,TRBJ2-5
TGTGCCAGCAGCGTAGCTATCGAGACCCAGTACTTC,CASSVAIETQYF,TRBV9,NA,NA,TRBJ2-5
TGTGCTAGTGGTTTGGATACGGGCTCGTATGGCTACACCTTC,CASGLDTGSYGYTF,TRBV12-5,NA,NA,TRBJ1-2
TGTGCCATCAGTGAGTCCGGTAGGGAGGAGACCCAGTACTTC,CAISESGREETQYF,TRBV10-3,NA,many,TRBJ2-5
TGTGCCAGCAGTTTCCTTGGACAGGGGGCAGCTAATGAAAAACTGTTTTTT,CASSFLGQGAANEKLFF,TRBV28,TRBD1,few,TRBJ1-4
TGTGCCAGCAGCCCCGTCTCGAGATCCTACGAGCAGTACTTC,CASSPVSRSYEQYF,TRBV7-9,NA,many,TRBJ2-7
TGTGCCAGCAGCCCAGGGGTTGGGACTGAAGCTTTCTTT,CASSPGVGTEAFF,TRBV7-6,NA,many,TRBJ1-1
TGTGCCAGCTCTCGGGACAGACAGCAGCCCCAGCATTTT,CASSRDRQQPQHF,TRBV2,TRBD1,NA,TRBJ1-5
TGCGCCAGCAGCTTTGAGGACTATGGAAACACCATATATTTT,CASSFEDYGNTIYF,TRBV5-1,NA,few,TRBJ1-3
TGCAGTGCTGGACTGACAGGGAAAGGCTACGAGCAGTACTTC,CSAGLTGKGYEQYF,TRBV20-1,TRBD1,NA,TRBJ2-7
TGTGCCAGCAGCCAAGAAGGTCCTAGAGCCCGGGGTTTGACCGGGGAGCTGTTTTTT,CASSQEGPRARGLTGELFF,TRBV3-1,NA,few,TRBJ2-2
TGTGCCACCTTCGGGGGGGGGGTGCGGAATTCACCCCTCCACTTT,CATFGGGVRNSPLHF,TRBV28,NA,many,TRBJ1-6
TGTGCCAGCAGTCCACTGACCCAGCTTTATAGCAATCAGCCCCAGCATTTT,CASSPLTQLYSNQPQHF,TRBV28,NA,many,TRBJ1-5
TGTGCCACTTCGGCCGGGGCCGGCTATGGCTACACCTTC,CATSAGAGYGYTF,TRBV28,NA,NA,TRBJ1-2
TGTGCCAGCAGTTTACAGCGCGGGAGTGTCACAGATACGCAGTATTTT,CASSLQRGSVTDTQYF,TRBV12-3/TRBV12-4,TRBD2,few,TRBJ2-3
TGTGCCTGGCGGACACTTAACCCCAACGAGCAGTACTTC,CAWRTLNPNEQYF,TRBV30,NA,many,TRBJ2-7
TGCGCCAGCAGCCAGAGACGGACAGTTGAAAAACTGTTTTTT,CASSQRRTVEKLFF,TRBV4-1,NA,NA,TRBJ1-4
TGTGCCAGCAGTTTCTCCCTTCCCGGGATCAAAAACACAGATACGCAGTATTTT,CASSFSLPGIKNTDTQYF,TRBV27,NA,NA,TRBJ2-3
TGTGCCAGCAGCTTAGAGGGCGCTAGCGGCTACGAGCAGTACTTC,CASSLEGASGYEQYF,TRBV11-2,TRBD2,many,TRBJ2-7
TGTGCCAGCAGCCCAGGAAGTATAGCCTACGAGCAGTACTTC,CASSPGSIAYEQYF,TRBV12-3/TRBV12-4,NA,many,TRBJ2-7
TGCAGTGCTAACAATTTACAGGGTCACACTGAAGCTTTCTTT,CSANNLQGHTEAFF,TRBV20-1,NA,NA,TRBJ1-1
TGTGCCAGCAGAGACATACAGGGGTCTCAGCCCCAGCATTTT,CASRDIQGSQPQHF,TRBV2,TRBD1,many,TRBJ1-5